This passage covers 14 T cell receptor beta chains from one sample sequenced in a study of T cell responses to AZD1222 COVID-19 vaccine. Some clones are missing from TCRdb's copy, which holds only in-frame ones; the method was immunoSEQ multiplex PCR. In the table there are around 99,000 clones, over 80% of which are singletons. Sequenced material: peripheral blood, taken on day 0 of AZD1222 vaccination. All receptors derive from an adult in good health.

The V call is TRBV19, the J call TRBJ2-2, with D maybe TRBD1 (6 bases). The CDR3 runs 17 residues. Germline CDR1 is LNHDA and CDR2 is SQIVND (reference sequence). V was pared by 3 bases and J by 4 bases, with 18 bases between. The CDR3 loop is CASSIGIIRTVTGELFF. The CDR3 DNA reads as TGTGCCAGTAGTATTGGGATCATTCGGACAGTCACCGGGGAGCTGTTTTTT.

About this clone itself: The junction and the germline gene differ at one end; a read error may be behind it. The gene calls are TRBV7-7 and TRBJ2-7; 11 positions agree with TRBD1. The CDR3 is 13 amino acids. CDR1 is SSHAT and CDR2 is FNYEAQ in the germline V gene (reference sequence). The CDR3: CASSLDRGREQYF. CDR3 in DNA: TGTGCTAGCAGCTTGGACAGGGGGCGCGAGCAGTACTTC.

The sample holds one count of this clone. The rearrangement joins TRBV7-2 to TRBJ2-2; 7 positions match TRBD2. The V gene's germline CDR1 is SGHTA and CDR2 FQGNSA. The CDR3 has 16 residues. The J segment lost 7 bases and the V segment lost 3 bases, leaving 11 bases of the junction unmatched. The CDR3 DNA is TGTGCCAGCAGCTTCTTCACTGCGGGAGCAGGCGGGGAGCTGTTTTTT. As protein: CASSFFTAGAGGELFF.

The V gene is TRBV7-2, the J gene TRBJ1-4; 8 nucleotides agree with TRBD1. Germline V gene lookup returns CDR1 SGHTA and CDR2 FQGNSA. CDR3 size: 14 residues. With 6 bases clipped from V and 4 bases from J, the junction kept 4 bases outside the gene matches. Here the CDR3 DNA reads TGTGCCAGCAGAATACAGGGGGGTAATGAAAAACTGTTTTTT. This encodes CASRIQGGNEKLFF. Combining the CDR3 with reference TRBV7-2 and TRBJ1-4 gives the whole variable domain GAGVSQSPSNKVTEKGKDVELRCDPISGHTALYWYRQSLGQGLEFLIYFQGNSAPDKSGLPSDRFSAERTGGSVSTLTIQRTQQEDSAVYLCASRIQGGNEKLFFGSGTQLSVL.

The gene calls are TRBV5-1 and TRBJ1-1; 8 bases map to TRBD1. CDR3 length: 15 amino acids. The germline V gene has CDR1 SGHRS and CDR2 YFSETQ. V was pared by 1 base and J by 7 bases, with 9 bases of the junction left unmatched. The CDR3 region has the DNA TGCGCCAGCAGCTTGAGGCAGGGGGCAGAGGGTGAAGCTTTCTTT. Residues: CASSLRQGAEGEAFF.

The chain links TRBV18 to TRBJ1-5; TRBD1 matches 7 bases. The CDR3 spans 16 residues. The trim removed 6 bases at V and 3 bases at J, leaving 11 bases unmatched. The germline gives CDR1 KGHSH, CDR2 LQKENI. The CDR3 nucleotides read TGTGCCAGCTCCCTAAGTCCCGGGACAGACAATCAGCCCCAGCATTTT. Protein: CASSLSPGTDNQPQHF.

This clone appeared a single time. The V and J genes are TRBV10-1 and TRBJ2-3; 11 nucleotides match TRBD2. The CDR3 totals 17 residues. V was pared by 0 bases and J by 2 bases, with 4 bases of the junction left unmatched. The germline V gene has CDR1 WNHNN and CDR2 SYGVQD (reference sequence). The CDR3 DNA follows: TGCGCCAGCAGTGAGTCTGTTAGCGGGGGGGCCACAGATACGCAGTATTTT. Protein product: CASSESVSGGATDTQYF.

This chain joins TRBV7-9 and TRBJ2-5, with D possibly being TRBD2 (6 bases). CDR3 length equals 14 residues. CDR1 and CDR2 (germline): SEHNR, FQNEAQ (reference sequence). The V and J ends lost 5 bases and 0 bases respectively, with 10 bases between them. This CDR3 is CASSPRTNQETQYF. The CDR3 bases are TGTGCCAGCAGCCCCAGGACTAACCAAGAGACCCAGTACTTC.

The chain is built from TRBV19 and TRBJ1-3; D is unresolved. V gave up 5 bases and J gave up 4 bases, with 6 bases separating them. The CDR3 spans 12 residues. Looked up from germline, CDR1 is LNHDA and CDR2 is SQIVND (reference sequence). The CDR3 here is CASSGAGNTIYF. The CDR3 nucleotides read TGTGCCAGTAGTGGCGCCGGAAACACCATATATTTT.

Comments on this clone: The germline gene is not matched at one end of the junction; a read error may be the cause. This rearrangement joins TRBV5-4 to TRBJ2-7; 12 nucleotides match TRBD1. CDR1 is SGHNT and CDR2 is YYREEE in the germline V gene (reference sequence). This CDR3 is built from 14 residues. CDR3 nucleotides: TGTGCCAGCAGGTTGGGACAGGGGGCGTCAGAGCAGTACTTC. Translating it yields CASRLGQGASEQYF.

The rearrangement uses TRBV2 and TRBJ2-6; tentative D call: TRBD1 (6 bases). Germline values: CDR1 SNHLY, CDR2 FYNNEI. V shed 4 bases and J shed 2 bases, with 9 bases lying between them. The CDR3 has 15 residues. In DNA, the CDR3 is TGTGCCAGCAGTGTCAGGGGAGCTGGGGCCAACGTCCTGACTTTC. It codes for CASSVRGAGANVLTF.

This rearrangement joins TRBV5-1 to TRBJ1-1; D might be TRBD1 (6 bases). With 4 bases removed from V and 3 bases from J, the gap between germline ends came to 16 bases. The CDR3 length is 15 residues. Germline values: CDR1 SGHRS, CDR2 YFSETQ. CDR3 residues: CASSDLQGGDTEAFF. The CDR3 bases are TGCGCCAGCAGCGACCTACAGGGAGGGGACACTGAAGCTTTCTTT.

The chain uses TRBV12-3 or TRBV12-4 and TRBJ1-2; no clear D. This CDR3 has 13 amino acids. V was clipped by 3 bases and J by 7 bases, with 12 bases between them. CDR3 DNA sequence: TGTGCCAGCAGTTTCGGCCGGGGTGGTGGCTACACCTTC. Its protein product is CASSFGRGGGYTF.

The chain carries TRBV7-2 and TRBJ1-6; the D is unclear. This CDR3 has 14 residues. Trimming shortened V by 3 bases and J by 8 bases, and 11 bases separated the two germline ends. CDR1 and CDR2 (germline): SGHTA, FQGNSA. Written as DNA, the CDR3 is TGTGCCAGCAGCTTTCCCTTTGAGGATTCACCCCTCCACTTT. Protein sequence: CASSFPFEDSPLHF.